The 30 T cell receptor beta chains in this list originate from one sample, sequenced in a study of blood T cell repertoires in COVID-19. TCRdb's table, derived via immunoSEQ multiplex PCR, lists solely in-frame clones and lacks some. This table has 100,000 to 120,000 clones, roughly 85% appearing once. The specimen was peripheral blood. The receptors stem from a man in his forties with acute or convalescent COVID-19.

This clone was picked up a small number of times. This chain links TRBV2 with TRBJ2-2, with 13 bases identical to TRBD2. Germline CDR1 and CDR2: SNHLY and FYNNEI. The V and J ends lost 5 bases and 4 bases, in that order; junction bases with no gene match: 4. This CDR3 has 16 residues. Written as DNA, the CDR3 is TGTGCCAGCAGTTTACTAGCGGGGGGGTCCACCGGGGAGCTGTTTTTT. This codes for CASSLLAGGSTGELFF.

The CDR3 loop reads CASSILFGGPYGYTF. The CDR3 nucleotides are TGTGCCAGCAGCATTTTATTCGGAGGCCCCTATGGCTACACCTTC. The chain employs TRBV7-8 and TRBJ1-2; D not certain. V shed 5 bases and J shed 4 bases, with 17 bases lying between them. The germline CDR1 and CDR2 sequences are SGHVS and FQNEAQ. CDR3 length: 15 residues.

This chain joins TRBV7-9 and TRBJ2-7; weak D call: TRBD1 (6 bases). Trimming removed 1 base from V and 5 bases from J, with 12 bases in between. The CDR3 consists of 14 residues. Per germline, CDR1 SEHNR and CDR2 FQNEAQ (reference sequence). CDR3 protein: CASSLGYRDHEQYF. DNA of the CDR3: TGTGCCAGCAGCTTAGGTTACAGGGACCACGAGCAGTACTTC.

DNA of the CDR3: TGTGCCAGCAGCGGGGCACAGGGGCACGGCTACACCTTC. Translated, it gives CASSGAQGHGYTF. The V call is TRBV9, the J call TRBJ1-2, with TRBD1 matching over 7 bases. This CDR3 contains 13 residues. The ends lost 3 bases at V and 8 bases at J; junction bases unmatched: 7. The germline CDR1 and CDR2 sequences are SGDLS and YYNGEE.

The table lists this clone with a count of one. V and J are TRBV19 and TRBJ2-2; D ambiguous. The CDR3 totals 15 residues. CDR1 LNHDA and CDR2 SQIVND come from the germline V gene (reference sequence). V lost 3 bases and J lost 1, with 9 bases in between. Here the CDR3 reads CASSIRAENTGELFF. CDR3 bases: TGTGCCAGTAGTATCCGCGCGGAGAACACCGGGGAGCTGTTTTTT.

The chain employs TRBV19 and TRBJ1-3, with a tentative D call TRBD1 (5 bases). Germline CDR1 is LNHDA and CDR2 is SQIVND (reference sequence). The V and J ends lost 8 bases and 6 bases respectively, with 17 bases between them. This CDR3 has 14 residues. In nucleotides, the CDR3 is TGTGCCAGTCGGACCGGACATCCGAAAAACACCATATATTTT. It encodes CASRTGHPKNTIYF.

The chain uses TRBV7-9 and TRBJ2-7; TRBD1 matches 9 bases. V was pared by 5 bases and J by 6 bases, with 5 bases of the junction left unmatched. The CDR3 contains 13 residues. CDR1 SEHNR and CDR2 FQNEAQ come from the germline V gene (reference sequence). CDR3 bases: TGTGCCAGCAGCGCACGACAGGGGGGCGAGCAGTACTTC. Amino acid sequence: CASSARQGGEQYF.

The CDR3 region has the DNA TGTGCCAGCAGCTACCTAACAGGGCAAGAGACCCAGTACTTC. Translated, it gives CASSYLTGQETQYF. The chain links TRBV7-2 to TRBJ2-5; D possibly corresponds to TRBD1 (6 bases). The CDR3 is 14 amino acids. V lost 4 bases and J lost 2, with 11 bases in between. The germline gives CDR1 SGHTA, CDR2 FQGNSA.

The rearrangement links TRBV24-1 to TRBJ1-1; D is ambiguous. In germline, CDR1 is KGHDR, CDR2 SFDVKD. This CDR3 is 13 amino acids long. With 4 bases removed from V and 2 bases from J, the gap between germline ends came to 7 bases. Written as DNA, the CDR3 is TGTGCCACCAGTGACGACACTAACACTGAAGCTTTCTTT. Protein product: CATSDDTNTEAFF.

This sequence joins TRBV7-6 and TRBJ1-5; D ambiguous. The CDR3 extends over 13 amino acids. With 6 bases removed from V and 5 bases from J, the gap between germline ends came to 11 bases. Germline CDR1 is SGHVS and CDR2 is FNYEAQ. The CDR3 bases are TGTGCCAGCAGTGCCTGGGCAGATCAGCCCCAGCATTTT. This translates into CASSAWADQPQHF.

The rearrangement joins TRBV19 to TRBJ2-3; D is unresolved. This CDR3 has 14 residues. Trimming shortened V by 5 bases and J by 5 bases, and 14 bases separated the two germline ends. Germline V lookup: CDR1 LNHDA, CDR2 SQIVND (reference sequence). The CDR3 sequence: CASSARPGEDTQYF. The CDR3 nucleotides read TGTGCCAGTAGTGCCCGCCCCGGTGAAGATACGCAGTATTTT.

The table lists this clone with a count of one. This rearrangement joins TRBV2 to TRBJ2-5; 11 bases map to TRBD1. Germline V lookup: CDR1 SNHLY, CDR2 FYNNEI. Trimming took 6 bases from V and 5 from J; bases not matched to a gene: 8. This CDR3 is built from 15 residues. In DNA, the CDR3 is TGTGCCAGCAGCGGACAGGGGGCGATTCCTGAGACCCAGTACTTC. As protein: CASSGQGAIPETQYF.

CDR3 sequence reads: CASSQWDRGGSNTEAFF. Here the CDR3 DNA reads TGCGCCAGCAGTCAATGGGACAGGGGGGGATCTAACACTGAAGCTTTCTTT. The chain recombines TRBV23-1 with TRBJ1-1; TRBD1 aligns across 11 bases. TRBV23-1 is classed as an ORF, of uncertain function. Losses at the gene ends were 1 base for V and 2 bases for J; bases not matched to a gene: 6. This CDR3 is built from 17 residues.

The chain recombines TRBV19 with TRBJ1-4; D is undetermined. Per germline, CDR1 LNHDA and CDR2 SQIVND (reference sequence). The CDR3 runs to 12 residues. V was pared by 4 bases and J by 10 bases, with 10 bases between. CDR3 sequence: CASSRAEGKLFF. Here the CDR3 DNA reads TGTGCCAGTAGTAGGGCGGAGGGAAAACTGTTTTTT. Using reference TRBV19 and TRBJ1-4 for the parts outside the CDR3, the full variable domain is DGGITQSPKYLFRKEGQNVTLSCEQNLNHDAMYWYRQDPGQGLRLIYYSQIVNDFQKGDIAEGYSVSREKKESFPLTVTSAQKNPTAFYLCASSRAEGKLFFGSGTQLSVL.

CDR3: CASSLYGDNEQFF. Written as DNA, the CDR3 is TGTGCCAGCAGCTTATACGGAGACAATGAGCAGTTCTTC. The chain carries TRBV7-9 and TRBJ2-1; D gene uncertain. Germline lookup yields CDR1 SEHNR and CDR2 FQNEAQ (reference sequence). Trimming stripped 2 bases from V and 5 bases from J, with 7 bases between. The CDR3 runs to 13 residues.

The rearrangement joins TRBV10-1 to TRBJ1-3, with a tentative D call TRBD1 (6 bases). The CDR3 runs 13 residues. Germline-derived CDR1 and CDR2 are WNHNN and SYGVQD (reference sequence). The ends were cut back, 2 bases at V and 8 bases at J, with 10 bases in the middle. CDR3 DNA sequence: TGCGCCAGCAGTGAGCAGGGGAGAGACACCATATATTTT. It is translated as CASSEQGRDTIYF.

CDR3 sequence: CANRVMTGTGGPQYF. The DNA for the CDR3 is TGTGCCAACAGAGTAATGACCGGGACAGGGGGTCCGCAGTACTTC. The V and J genes are TRBV21-1 and TRBJ2-7; TRBD1, the table's D call, lacks a check against the DNA. TRBV21-1 is assigned pseudogene status. The CDR3 is 15 amino acids.

This clone was found a few times. This chain uses TRBV13 with TRBJ2-2, with D hard to call. CDR1 is PRHDT, CDR2 FYEKMQ, per germline (reference sequence). V lost 5 bases and J 5 bases, leaving 6 bases between the germline ends. The CDR3 consists of 12 residues. In DNA, the CDR3 is TGTGCCAGCAGCCCTCCTACCGGGGAGCTGTTTTTT. It encodes CASSPPTGELFF.

The V call is TRBV6-4, the J call TRBJ2-3; the D gene is possibly TRBD2 (5 bases). From germline, CDR1 is MRHNA and CDR2 SNTAGT. This CDR3 is 13 amino acids long. V gave up 4 bases and J gave up 2 bases, with 7 bases separating them. The CDR3 spells CASSVRDTDTQYF. The CDR3, as DNA: TGTGCCAGCAGTGTCCGGGACACAGATACGCAGTATTTT.

V is TRBV29-1 and J is TRBJ2-3; 10 bases are a match to TRBD2. Germline V lookup: CDR1 SQVTM, CDR2 ANQGSEA. The J segment lost 4 bases and the V segment lost 4 bases, leaving 5 bases of the junction unmatched. The CDR3 runs 14 residues. The CDR3 DNA reads TGCAGCGTTGGAGCGGGGGGGTTTCCAGATACGCAGTATTTT. Its protein product is CSVGAGGFPDTQYF.

The chain couples TRBV7-7 to TRBJ1-6, with 10 bases identical to TRBD1. With V trimmed by 2 bases and J by 0 bases, 10 bases remained unmatched. Per germline, CDR1 SSHAT and CDR2 FNYEAQ (reference sequence). The CDR3 loop spans 20 amino acids. DNA of the CDR3: TGTGCCAGCAGCTTATCCCGGGACAGGGGACCATACTCCTATAATTCACCCCTCCACTTT. This encodes CASSLSRDRGPYSYNSPLHF. The complete variable domain, with remaining parts taken from reference TRBV7-7 and TRBJ1-6, reads GAGVSQSPRYKVTKRGQDVTLRCDPISSHATLYWYQQALGQGPEFLTYFNYEAQPDKSGLPSDRFSAERPEGSISTLTIQRTEQRDSAMYRCASSLSRDRGPYSYNSPLHFGNGTRLTVT.

This clone was detected only a few times. The chain joins TRBV12-3 or TRBV12-4 to TRBJ2-7, with D tentatively TRBD1 (6 bases). The CDR3 consists of 13 residues. Trimming pared 4 bases from V and 3 bases from J, leaving 10 bases between. CDR3 in DNA: TGTGCCAGCAGTTCCTGGACAGACTACGAGCAGTACTTC. It encodes CASSSWTDYEQYF.

CDR3 sequence: CASSLSAGGTEAFF. As DNA, the CDR3 is TGTGCCAGCAGTTTATCAGCAGGGGGCACTGAAGCTTTCTTT. The gene calls are TRBV27 and TRBJ1-1, with 7 bases aligning to TRBD1. This CDR3 contains 14 residues. The germline V gene encodes CDR1 MNHEY and CDR2 SMNVEV (reference sequence). The ends lost 0 bases at V and 4 bases at J; junction bases unmatched: 2.

The chain has TRBV3-1 (or the pseudogene TRBV3-2) and TRBJ2-7, with D tentatively TRBD1 (6 bases). The CDR3 runs to 15 residues. The V gene's germline CDR1 is LGHDT and CDR2 YNNKEL (reference sequence). V was trimmed by 1 base and J by 6 bases, leaving 16 bases between them. The CDR3 protein is CASSQGTEVIGEQYF. The CDR3 DNA sequence: TGTGCCAGCAGCCAAGGGACAGAGGTAATAGGCGAGCAGTACTTC.

The chain uses TRBV5-1 and TRBJ1-1, with D tentatively TRBD1 (6 bases). The germline CDR1 and CDR2 sequences are SGHRS and YFSETQ. Trimming took off 0 bases at V and 1 base at J, with 7 bases between the two ends. The CDR3 runs 14 residues. The CDR3 coding sequence is TGCGCCAGCAGCTTGGCCAGGGGGAACACTGAAGCTTTCTTT. Residues: CASSLARGNTEAFF.

The rearrangement uses TRBV27 and TRBJ2-7; 10 bases line up with TRBD1. V gave up 4 bases and J gave up 6 bases; unmatched junction bases: 3. The CDR3 extends over 13 amino acids. Germline V gives CDR1 MNHEY, CDR2 SMNVEV (reference sequence). The CDR3 is CASSWDRGGEQYF. CDR3 bases: TGTGCCAGCAGTTGGGACAGGGGTGGCGAGCAGTACTTC.

The chain joins TRBV2 to TRBJ2-2, with 7 bases fitting TRBD1. Germline CDR1 reads SNHLY; CDR2 reads FYNNEI. V lost 5 bases to trimming and J lost 6 bases; unmatched junction nucleotides: 3. The CDR3 sequence is 13 residues long. CDR3 region: CASSSRGSGELFF. CDR3 bases: TGTGCCAGCAGTTCCAGGGGGTCCGGGGAGCTGTTTTTT.

This clone has a single count. The chain couples TRBV7-2 to TRBJ2-7; TRBD2 might be the D (5 bases). The CDR3 loop spans 15 amino acids. Germline V gives CDR1 SGHTA, CDR2 FQGNSA. Trimming removed 6 bases from V and 0 bases from J, with 15 bases in between. Here the CDR3 reads CASSPRAGVSYEQYF. In DNA, the CDR3 is TGTGCCAGCAGTCCCCGCGCCGGGGTCTCCTACGAGCAGTACTTC.

V is TRBV5-8 and J is TRBJ2-7; 9 nucleotides agree with TRBD1. The J segment lost 0 bases and the V segment lost 1 base, leaving 8 bases of the junction unmatched. This CDR3 comprises 17 residues. Germline CDR1 and CDR2: SGHTS and YDEGEE. The CDR3 sequence is CASSLYGWGQGSYEQYF. The CDR3 nucleotides are TGTGCCAGCAGCTTGTATGGCTGGGGACAGGGCTCCTACGAGCAGTACTTC. The whole variable domain, filled in from reference TRBV5-8 and TRBJ2-7, reads EAGVTQSPTHLIKTRGQQATLRCSPISGHTSVYWYQQALGLGLQFLLWYDEGEERNRGNFPPRFSGRQFPNYSSELNVNALELEDSALYLCASSLYGWGQGSYEQYFGPGTRLTVT.

The V gene is TRBV4-1, the J gene TRBJ2-3, with D tentatively TRBD1 (5 bases). CDR1 MGHRA and CDR2 YSYEKL come from the germline V gene. The CDR3 spans 16 residues. Trimming stripped 1 base from V and 2 bases from J, with 13 bases between. CDR3 bases: TGCGCCAGCAGCCAAGTCTTGGGGCCCTCCACAGATACGCAGTATTTT. This gives the protein CASSQVLGPSTDTQYF.